This T cell receptor (beta chain) comes out of a study of cytomegalovirus exposure and HLA in healthy donors. The study, taken as a whole, reports: About 87% or about 30% of the time was how often most TCR beta V segments were productive, according to an earlier analysis.

About this clone itself: Its antigen is unidentified.

PCR primers comprised 60 Vbeta and 13 Jbeta primers. Generated by immunoSEQ multiplex PCR, the TCRdb table keeps only in-frame clones and is missing some. This table has over 70,000 clones, 55% to 70% appearing once. V was cut by 2 bases and J by 4 bases, with 11 bases left in between. The CDR3 has 15 amino acids. Germline V lookup: CDR1 MNHNS, CDR2 SASEGT. The chain is built from TRBV6-1 and TRBJ2-2; the D gene is possibly TRBD1 (6 bases). Source material: PBMCs. The receptor was isolated from a woman in her 50s in good health and CMV-seropositive. CDR3 loop: CASSESGHSTGELFF. The CDR3 nucleotides read TGTGCCAGCAGTGAATCGGGACACAGCACCGGGGAGCTGTTTTTT.